The T cell receptor beta chain described here comes from a study of beta chain features in type 1 diabetes. Looking at the study overall: Cell yields, age and gender were similar between patients and healthy donors.

The whole isolated RNA underwent reverse transcription, so sequencing captured expressed TCRB transcripts. Using immunoSEQ multiplex PCR, the repertoire was profiled, and TCRdb retains in-frame clones only, with some absent. The table has fewer than 400,000 clones, under 8.5% seen once; the top ten hold 0.44%. About this clone itself: Its antigen is not known.

Study observations and caveats: Shortening of TCRB CDR3s, moderate but significant, appeared in all four CD4+ subsets of Type 1 diabetes patients.

With 4 bases removed from V and 0 bases from J, the gap between germline ends came to 8 bases. This CDR3 is 15 amino acids long. From germline, CDR1 is SGHDT and CDR2 YYEEEE. The gene calls are TRBV5-6 and TRBJ2-6; D remains unclear. The specimen sequenced was central memory CD4+ T cells from blood. This receptor was obtained from a woman under 30 in good health. The CDR3 spells CASSLKASGANVLTF. As DNA, the CDR3 is TGTGCCAGCAGCCTCAAAGCCTCTGGGGCCAACGTCCTGACTTTC.